Listed below are T cell receptor beta chains from one sample, sequenced in a study of blood T cells in healthy people across ages. TCRdb re-analysed the 5' RACE reads in MiXCR, keeping a single row per CDR3 protein. The top ten hold approximately 7% of the sample, which has roughly 1.4 million distinct CDR3 sequences, around 59% seen once. The material sequenced was blood. The receptor source for this set is a young man in good health. Both conserved end residues are part of each CDR3. The D gene is left open where the match is weak. Only some rows state a clone size, as once, few, many or a class for expanded clones.

j_gene: TRBJ2-3
d_gene: TRBD2
abundance: NA
v_gene: TRBV6-5
CDR3nt: TGTGCCAGCGGGGAGCGGGGGGACACAGATACGCAGTATTTT
CDR3aa: CASGERGDTDTQYF

j_gene: TRBJ2-7
d_gene: NA
abundance: NA
v_gene: TRBV13
CDR3nt: TGTGCCAGCAGCTGGTCCTCGGGTGGGCTCTTCGAGCAGTACTTC
CDR3aa: CASSWSSGGLFEQYF

j_gene: TRBJ1-1
d_gene: NA
abundance: NA
v_gene: TRBV20-1
CDR3nt: TGCAGTCCTTGGGGAGGGGGGAACACTGAAGCTTTCTTT
CDR3aa: CSPWGGGNTEAFF

j_gene: TRBJ2-7
d_gene: NA
abundance: NA
v_gene: TRBV12-3/TRBV12-4
CDR3nt: TGTGCCAGCAGTTTGGGTAGCAGCCACACCTACGAGCAGTACTTC
CDR3aa: CASSLGSSHTYEQYF

j_gene: TRBJ2-7
d_gene: TRBD2
abundance: few
v_gene: TRBV7-2
CDR3nt: TGTGCCAGCAGCTCTCAGCGGGGGGGCCGCTACGAGCAGTACTTC
CDR3aa: CASSSQRGGRYEQYF

j_gene: TRBJ2-7
d_gene: NA
abundance: NA
v_gene: TRBV6-5
CDR3nt: TGTGCCAGCAGTGCACACGGTCGCTACGAGCAGTACTTC
CDR3aa: CASSAHGRYEQYF

j_gene: TRBJ2-3
d_gene: NA
abundance: NA
v_gene: TRBV12-3/TRBV12-4
CDR3nt: TGTGCCAGCAGTTTAGTTGGTCTACAAGATACGCAGTATTTT
CDR3aa: CASSLVGLQDTQYF

j_gene: TRBJ2-1
d_gene: TRBD2
abundance: NA
v_gene: TRBV4-1
CDR3nt: TGCGCCAGCAGCCATCCGACTAGCGGGAGCCTTAGCTCCTACAATGAGCAGTTCTTC
CDR3aa: CASSHPTSGSLSSYNEQFF

j_gene: TRBJ2-5
d_gene: NA
abundance: NA
v_gene: TRBV6-1
CDR3nt: TGTGCCAGCAGTCAAGCCTGGGGGGTAGAGACCCAGTACTTC
CDR3aa: CASSQAWGVETQYF

j_gene: TRBJ1-6
d_gene: NA
abundance: NA
v_gene: TRBV5-1
CDR3nt: TGCGCCAGCAGCTACTCGGATAGCTCCTATAATTCACCCCTCCACTTT
CDR3aa: CASSYSDSSYNSPLHF

j_gene: TRBJ1-6
d_gene: TRBD1
abundance: NA
v_gene: TRBV10-3
CDR3nt: TGTGCCATCAGAAACTCCGGACAGGGCGATTCACCCCTCCACTTT
CDR3aa: CAIRNSGQGDSPLHF

j_gene: TRBJ2-3
d_gene: TRBD2
abundance: NA
v_gene: TRBV24-1
CDR3nt: TGTGCCACCAGTGAGGGGACTAGCGGGATCACAGATACGCAGTATTTT
CDR3aa: CATSEGTSGITDTQYF

j_gene: TRBJ2-7
d_gene: NA
abundance: few
v_gene: TRBV27
CDR3nt: TGTGCCAGCAGTTCAAGACTTAACTCCTACGAGCAGTACTTC
CDR3aa: CASSSRLNSYEQYF

j_gene: TRBJ2-5
d_gene: TRBD2
abundance: NA
v_gene: TRBV7-9
CDR3nt: TGTGCCAGCAGCTCCGGGACTAGCGGGAGTACGGAGACCCAGTACTTC
CDR3aa: CASSSGTSGSTETQYF

j_gene: TRBJ2-7
d_gene: NA
abundance: NA
v_gene: TRBV27
CDR3nt: TGTGCCAGCAGTTTTGTGGCCGCCTACGAGCAGTACTTC
CDR3aa: CASSFVAAYEQYF

j_gene: TRBJ2-5
d_gene: NA
abundance: NA
v_gene: TRBV6-1
CDR3nt: TGTGCCAGCAGTGAATTTGGGCGTGAAGCAGAGACCCAGTACTTC
CDR3aa: CASSEFGREAETQYF

j_gene: TRBJ1-1
d_gene: NA
abundance: NA
v_gene: TRBV12-3/TRBV12-4
CDR3nt: TGTGCCAGCAGTTTAGTCGGGCCCACTGAAGCTTTCTTT
CDR3aa: CASSLVGPTEAFF

j_gene: TRBJ2-6
d_gene: NA
abundance: NA
v_gene: TRBV4-2
CDR3nt: TGTGCCAGCAGCCAAGGGGAAACAACCGGGCCCTTGGGGAACGTCCTGACTTTC
CDR3aa: CASSQGETTGPLGNVLTF

j_gene: TRBJ1-1
d_gene: NA
abundance: few
v_gene: TRBV6-6
CDR3nt: TGTGCCACCGCGCAGGGTTACACTGAAGCTTTCTTT
CDR3aa: CATAQGYTEAFF

j_gene: TRBJ1-2
d_gene: NA
abundance: NA
v_gene: TRBV4-2
CDR3nt: TGTGCCAGCAGCCAAGACGCGGCAGGGGCCTGGGGTAACTATGGCTACACCTTC
CDR3aa: CASSQDAAGAWGNYGYTF

j_gene: TRBJ2-5
d_gene: NA
abundance: once
v_gene: TRBV25-1
CDR3nt: TGTGCCAGCAGTGAACACAGGGTCTCTCAAGAGACCCAGTACTTC
CDR3aa: CASSEHRVSQETQYF

j_gene: TRBJ2-7
d_gene: TRBD2
abundance: NA
v_gene: TRBV4-3
CDR3nt: TGCGCCAGCAGCCAAGCTAGCGGGGATCTGCGAGAGCAGTACTTC
CDR3aa: CASSQASGDLREQYF

j_gene: TRBJ2-7
d_gene: NA
abundance: NA
v_gene: TRBV20-1
CDR3nt: TGCAGCTCCTCGACTGGCTCCTACGAGCAGTACTTC
CDR3aa: CSSSTGSYEQYF

j_gene: TRBJ2-4
d_gene: NA
abundance: few
v_gene: TRBV5-1
CDR3nt: TGCGCCAGCAGCTTACGTGCAGGGAAGTACTTC
CDR3aa: CASSLRAGKYF

j_gene: TRBJ2-7
d_gene: NA
abundance: NA
v_gene: TRBV12-3/TRBV12-4
CDR3nt: TGTGCCAGCAGTTTAGTATCCTCGCCCAGCCAAAGCCTTCTTGGCGAGCAGTACTTC
CDR3aa: CASSLVSSPSQSLLGEQYF

j_gene: TRBJ2-7
d_gene: TRBD2
abundance: NA
v_gene: TRBV4-1
CDR3nt: TGCGCCAGCAGCCAATGGGGCGGGAGCTCCTACGAGCAGTACTTC
CDR3aa: CASSQWGGSSYEQYF

j_gene: TRBJ2-1
d_gene: TRBD2
abundance: NA
v_gene: TRBV29-1
CDR3nt: TGCAGCGTTGTAGCGGGAGCGAGGGACAATGAGCAGTTCTTC
CDR3aa: CSVVAGARDNEQFF

j_gene: TRBJ2-1
d_gene: NA
abundance: few
v_gene: TRBV20-1
CDR3nt: TGCAGTGCCAGGGCCTTCGAGAGCAATGAGCAGTTCTTC
CDR3aa: CSARAFESNEQFF

j_gene: TRBJ1-2
d_gene: NA
abundance: few
v_gene: TRBV29-1
CDR3nt: TGCAGCGTCCTACGCGGGGGAGAAGGCTACACCTTC
CDR3aa: CSVLRGGEGYTF

j_gene: TRBJ2-3
d_gene: TRBD2
abundance: few
v_gene: TRBV20-1
CDR3nt: TGCAGTGCCCTCACTAGCGCACGGAGCACAGATACGCAGTATTTT
CDR3aa: CSALTSARSTDTQYF

j_gene: TRBJ2-3
d_gene: NA
abundance: NA
v_gene: TRBV14
CDR3nt: TGTGCCAGCAGCCACAAGTCGGAGCGGGCGACGCAGTATTTT
CDR3aa: CASSHKSERATQYF

j_gene: TRBJ1-2
d_gene: NA
abundance: NA
v_gene: TRBV7-9
CDR3nt: TGTGCCAGCAGCTTTCTGGCACAGGATTTCTATGGCTACACCTTC
CDR3aa: CASSFLAQDFYGYTF

j_gene: TRBJ1-2
d_gene: NA
abundance: many
v_gene: TRBV6-6
CDR3nt: TGTGCCAGCAGTCGGGGGAATGGCTACACCTTC
CDR3aa: CASSRGNGYTF

j_gene: TRBJ2-7
d_gene: NA
abundance: NA
v_gene: TRBV28
CDR3nt: TGTGCCAGCCGGGGGCCGAGCTCCTACGAGCAGTACTTC
CDR3aa: CASRGPSSYEQYF

j_gene: TRBJ2-1
d_gene: NA
abundance: once
v_gene: TRBV6-5
CDR3nt: TGTGCCAGCAGTGCATACAGGACAGTTAATGAGCAGTTCTTC
CDR3aa: CASSAYRTVNEQFF

j_gene: TRBJ2-7
d_gene: NA
abundance: NA
v_gene: TRBV6-5
CDR3nt: TGTGCCAGCAGTTACGAAGGGAAATCATACGAGCAGTACTTC
CDR3aa: CASSYEGKSYEQYF

j_gene: TRBJ2-1
d_gene: TRBD1
abundance: NA
v_gene: TRBV7-2
CDR3nt: TGTGCCAGCAGCTCCCCCCCGGACAGGGGGTCCTACAATGAGCAGTTCTTC
CDR3aa: CASSSPPDRGSYNEQFF

j_gene: TRBJ2-1
d_gene: NA
abundance: few
v_gene: TRBV24-1
CDR3nt: TGTGCCACCAGTGATTTCCCCTGGGAACAGGGTCTGTTCTTC
CDR3aa: CATSDFPWEQGLFF

j_gene: TRBJ2-4
d_gene: NA
abundance: NA
v_gene: TRBV4-1
CDR3nt: TGCGCCAGCAGCCAAGCTATAGGACGGGACATTCAGTACTTC
CDR3aa: CASSQAIGRDIQYF

j_gene: TRBJ1-1
d_gene: NA
abundance: NA
v_gene: TRBV29-1
CDR3nt: TGCAGCTCCCCGGGGGCTACACCGAACACTGAAGCTTTCTTT
CDR3aa: CSSPGATPNTEAFF

j_gene: TRBJ1-1
d_gene: TRBD1
abundance: NA
v_gene: TRBV25-1
CDR3nt: TGTGCCAACAGTCAAGACAGGGGCGACACTGAAGCTTTCTTT
CDR3aa: CANSQDRGDTEAFF

j_gene: TRBJ2-3
d_gene: NA
abundance: NA
v_gene: TRBV6-6
CDR3nt: TGTGCCAGCAGTTACTCGAGGGACTCGGCAGATACGCAGTATTTT
CDR3aa: CASSYSRDSADTQYF

j_gene: TRBJ1-2
d_gene: TRBD1
abundance: NA
v_gene: TRBV7-9
CDR3nt: TGTGCCAGCAGCCAGGGACAGGGGGGGAACTATGGCTACACCTTC
CDR3aa: CASSQGQGGNYGYTF

j_gene: TRBJ2-7
d_gene: NA
abundance: NA
v_gene: TRBV4-1
CDR3nt: TGCGCCAGCAGCCAAGCGGGCAGGGTCCCCTACGAGCAGTACTTC
CDR3aa: CASSQAGRVPYEQYF

j_gene: TRBJ2-7
d_gene: NA
abundance: NA
v_gene: TRBV7-9
CDR3nt: TGTGCCAGCAGCTCCCGGACAGCCCACGCGTTCTACGAGCAGTACTTC
CDR3aa: CASSSRTAHAFYEQYF

j_gene: TRBJ2-1
d_gene: TRBD1
abundance: NA
v_gene: TRBV7-2
CDR3nt: TGTGCCAGCAGCTTAAGGGGGCATGGGACAGGGATTAATGAGCAGTTCTTC
CDR3aa: CASSLRGHGTGINEQFF

j_gene: TRBJ1-2
d_gene: NA
abundance: NA
v_gene: TRBV29-1
CDR3nt: TGCAGCGTAGAAGGGTTTCGGGACTATGGCTACACCTTC
CDR3aa: CSVEGFRDYGYTF

j_gene: TRBJ2-3
d_gene: NA
abundance: few
v_gene: TRBV7-2
CDR3nt: TGTGCCAGTTTGGGCCACCGGACAAGGGATACGCAGTATTTT
CDR3aa: CASLGHRTRDTQYF